The next 10 T cell receptor beta chains were all read from a single sample in a study of Ad26.COV2.S vaccination and SARS-CoV-2 variants. Assay used: immunoSEQ multiplex PCR; TCRdb lists only in-frame clones, some missing. The repertoire holds around 270,000 clones, with roughly 89% as singletons. Treatment of the sample: about 20 received Ad26.COV2.S at low or high dose, single or two shots; a few received placebo; per-sample allocation not given. The samples date from day 63 after the first vaccine or placebo injection. The sequencing here drew on peripheral blood, taken in a trial of Ad26.COV2.S vaccine versus placebo. Source of these receptors: a person aged 18-65 years who received the Ad26.COV2.S COVID-19 vaccine or a placebo.

The chain couples TRBV5-1 to TRBJ2-5, with no clear D. V was pared by 2 bases and J by 5 bases, with 16 bases between. There are 15 residues in the CDR3. Germline V gene sequence: CDR1 SGHRS, CDR2 YFSETQ. CDR3: CASSFRFPIVETQYF. In DNA form, the CDR3 reads TGCGCCAGCAGCTTTCGTTTCCCTATAGTGGAGACCCAGTACTTC.

The V and J genes are TRBV19 and TRBJ1-6, with TRBD1 identical over 9 bases. CDR3 size: 18 residues. The V segment lost 0 bases and the J segment 0 bases; nucleotides outside the gene matches: 3. Germline V lookup: CDR1 LNHDA, CDR2 SQIVND (reference sequence). CDR3 amino acids: CASSIEGQGSSYNSPLHF. For the CDR3, the DNA is TGTGCCAGTAGTATAGAGGGACAGGGAAGCTCCTATAATTCACCCCTCCACTTT.

This rearrangement joins TRBV30 to TRBJ1-1; D unresolved. The V end lost 4 bases, the J end lost 0 bases, and 6 bases lay between the germline ends. The V gene's germline CDR1 is GTSNPN and CDR2 SVGIG (reference sequence). The CDR3 totals 12 residues. The CDR3 DNA reads as TGTGCCTGGAATCGTTTGAACACTGAAGCTTTCTTT. Translation gives CAWNRLNTEAFF.

This clone turned up a few times. Other DNA sequences of this sample code for an identical CDR3. This rearrangement joins TRBV18 to TRBJ1-5; no clear D gene. This CDR3 has 15 residues. V was cut by 2 bases and J by 0 bases, with 8 bases left in between. Germline CDR1 is KGHSH and CDR2 is LQKENI. The CDR3 DNA sequence: TGTGCCAGCTCACCATCGGGCGGTAGCAATCAGCCCCAGCATTTT. Amino acids: CASSPSGGSNQPQHF. Full variable domain (rest looked up from reference TRBV18 and TRBJ1-5): NAGVMQNPRHLVRRRGQEARLRCSPMKGHSHVYWYRQLPEEGLKFMVYLQKENIIDESGMPKERFSAEFPKEGPSILRIQQVVRGDSAAYFCASSPSGGSNQPQHFGDGTRLSIL.

The chain joins TRBV5-6 to TRBJ2-3, with a possible D match to TRBD1 (8 bases). The V end was cut by 4 bases, the J end by 3 bases, with 27 bases between. This CDR3 has 19 residues. CDR1 and CDR2 from the germline V gene are SGHDT and YYEEEE. In DNA, the CDR3 is TGTGCCAGCAGCGGCAGCGGGACAGGCCCTTTTTTGGGGACAGATACGCAGTATTTT. This gives the protein CASSGSGTGPFLGTDTQYF.

This rearrangement joins TRBV27 to TRBJ2-1, with TRBD2 as a possible D gene (6 bases). The ends were cut back, 5 bases at V and 4 bases at J, with 12 bases in the middle. There are 14 residues in the CDR3. The germline V gene has CDR1 MNHEY and CDR2 SMNVEV (reference sequence). CDR3 sequence: CASSRGGKYNEQFF. For the CDR3, the DNA is TGTGCCAGCAGTAGGGGCGGGAAATACAATGAGCAGTTCTTC.

The chain's CDR3 is CASSATSGGPSSYEQYF. CDR3 bases: TGTGCCAGCAGCGCGACTAGCGGGGGGCCGAGCTCCTACGAGCAGTACTTC. The chain joins TRBV7-2 to TRBJ2-7, with 13 bases aligning to TRBD2. This CDR3 has 17 residues. Germline values: CDR1 SGHTA, CDR2 FQGNSA. J gave up 0 bases and V 5 bases, and 7 bases lay outside the gene matches.

This clone was seen only once. The chain uses TRBV5-1 and TRBJ1-1; D gene uncertain. CDR3 size: 15 residues. Per the germline V gene, CDR1 is SGHRS and CDR2 is YFSETQ. V lost 0 bases and J lost 1, with 10 bases in between. The CDR3 region is CASSLGGTENTEAFF. In nucleotides, the CDR3 is TGCGCCAGCAGCTTGGGGGGTACGGAGAACACTGAAGCTTTCTTT. Drawing the rest from reference TRBV5-1 and TRBJ1-1, the complete variable domain is KAGVTQTPRYLIKTRGQQVTLSCSPISGHRSVSWYQQTPGQGLQFLFEYFSETQRNKGNFPGRFSGRQFSNSRSEMNVSTLELGDSALYLCASSLGGTENTEAFFGQGTRLTVV.

The V gene is TRBV5-4, the J gene TRBJ1-2; 9 bases match TRBD1. Trimming cost V 3 bases and J 0 bases; bases outside gene matches: 12. CDR3 length: 18 amino acids. The germline gives CDR1 SGHNT, CDR2 YYREEE (reference sequence). For the CDR3, the DNA is TGTGCCAGCAGCTCGACCGGGACAGGGAGTACCGCTAACTATGGCTACACCTTC. This gives the protein CASSSTGTGSTANYGYTF.

V and J are TRBV5-3 and TRBJ1-5; D gene uncertain. TRBV5-3 is annotated as an ORF whose role is uncertain. The CDR3 contains 21 residues. The ends were cut back, 2 bases at V and 0 bases at J, with 27 bases in the middle. CDR3: CARSFPGKVSESLHSNQPQHF. CDR3 bases: TGTGCCAGAAGCTTCCCGGGCAAGGTATCCGAATCCCTTCATAGCAATCAGCCCCAGCATTTT.